This T cell receptor beta chain was profiled in a study of chemoradiotherapy in HPV16-positive cancers. This clone showed up just once. Its specificity is unknown. The CDR3 has 13 amino acids. V lost 2 bases, J lost 3 bases, and 4 bases lay in between. Per germline, CDR1 LNHNV and CDR2 YYDKDF (reference sequence). Repertoires were generated with immunoSEQ multiplex PCR, while TCRdb's copy carries only in-frame clones and drops some. The sample lists some 5,600 clones, roughly 78% seen once, with roughly two fifths in the top ten. Regarding the study as a whole: Functional assays defining HPV-specific T cells used only a couple of HPV16-positive patients. For HPV16-positive patients, expanding HPV-responsive T cells associated with longer recurrence-free survival.

The chain is built from TRBV15 and TRBJ2-2; no clear D gene. This material was acquired from a patient who underwent chemoradiotherapy. This TCR came from a human donor with HPV-associated anogenital cancer. CDR3 sequence (DNA): TGTGCCACCAGCAGACTCTACACCGGGGAGCTGTTTTTT. It yields the protein CATSRLYTGELFF.